Sequencing of this T cell receptor (beta chain) was carried out in a study of T-cell memory formation after mild COVID-19. Overall study: Largely donor-specific sequence clusters came from two donors. Study conclusions and caveats: CD4+ bias marked clones expanding day 15 to 37, unlike balanced contracting clones. Nothing showed for sure that second-wave clones peaking on day 37 were SARS-CoV-2 specific.

TCRdb independently ran MiXCR on the 5' RACE reads; one entry per CDR3 protein. The sample includes some 320,000 distinct CDR3 sequences, less than 20% seen only once; the top ten take more than 20%. About this clonotype: Antigen: not known.

The V gene's germline CDR1 is SGHTA and CDR2 FQGNSA. The V and J ends lost 0 bases and 4 bases, in that order; junction bases with no gene match: 7. This CDR3 region has 16 residues. The sequence came from a man aged 18 to 35 who had mild COVID-19 (a few samples of this study predate the infection). Cell type and time point are not known. The source material was PBMCs or a T cell subset sorted from them (not recorded which). The V call is TRBV7-2, the J call TRBJ1-2; 8 bases match TRBD1. The CDR3 DNA reads TGTGCCAGCAGCTTAGCGCAGGGGGCCGACCTCTATGGCTACACCTTC. Protein product: CASSLAQGADLYGYTF. Full variable domain (rest looked up from reference TRBV7-2 and TRBJ1-2): GAGVSQSPSNKVTEKGKDVELRCDPISGHTALYWYRQSLGQGLEFLIYFQGNSAPDKSGLPSDRFSAERTGGSVSTLTIQRTQQEDSAVYLCASSLAQGADLYGYTFGSGTRLTVV.